Sequencing of this TCR beta chain was carried out in a study of blood T cells in healthy people across ages. A J-beta primer mix and a sample-barcoded 5' primer were used in a second PCR of about 7 to 12 cycles. TCRdb itself ran the 5' RACE reads through MiXCR, one entry per CDR3 protein. Among 700,000 to 1,000,000 distinct CDR3 sequences listed, around 45% were seen once. This clonotype was seen a few times. The V gene's germline CDR1 is MDHEN and CDR2 SYDVKM. The CDR3 covers 13 residues. V lost 8 bases and J lost 7; bases outside the gene matches: 9. Material: blood. This receptor was taken from a man in his 60s in good health. This chain connects TRBV28 to TRBJ2-7; 9 bases map to TRBD1. DNA of the CDR3: TGTGCCAGCGTAGGACAGGGGAGGTATGAGCAGTACTTC. It specifies CASVGQGRYEQYF.